A single sample is the source of the 5 T cell receptor beta chains below, sequenced in a study of T cells in localized non-small cell lung cancer. The protocol was immunoSEQ multiplex PCR, while the TCRdb copy is restricted to in-frame clones and leaves out a portion. The repertoire holds about 1,800 clones, with less than 25% as singletons. The source material was normal lung tissue next to the tumor, sampled before any cancer treatment. These receptors all come from a man between 40 and 75 years old with stage I lung adenocarcinoma.

The chain links TRBV11-3 to TRBJ1-5; 7 positions match TRBD1. This CDR3 has 16 residues. Germline CDR1 SGHNT, CDR2 YENEEA. J gave up 1 base and V 1 base, and 4 bases lay outside the gene matches. CDR3 nucleotides: TGTGCCAGCAGCTTAGGAGGGGGCCGAAGCAATCAGCCCCAGCATTTT. Amino acid sequence: CASSLGGGRSNQPQHF.

This clone has a handful of counts. The chain has TRBV28 and TRBJ1-2; 9 nucleotides match TRBD1. CDR1 is MDHEN, CDR2 SYDVKM, per germline. The CDR3 loop spans 16 amino acids. The trim removed 3 bases at V and 5 bases at J, leaving 10 bases unmatched. CDR3 loop: CASSLGTGMAAYGYTF. DNA for the CDR3: TGTGCCAGCAGTTTGGGGACAGGGATGGCGGCTTATGGCTACACCTTC.

This clone was detected a few times. J is TRBJ2-5 and V is TRBV6-8; D is undetermined. V dropped 6 bases and J dropped 5 bases, with 10 bases sitting between them. The CDR3 is 12 residues long. In germline, CDR1 is MNHGY, CDR2 SAAAGT. The CDR3 protein is CASRPERETQYF. In DNA, the CDR3 is TGTGCCAGCAGACCCGAAAGGGAGACCCAGTACTTC.

The chain uses TRBV1 and TRBJ1-5. TRBV1 is a listed pseudogene. CDR3 length: 13 amino acids. CDR3 protein: CASSQGTLEPQHF. Here the CDR3 DNA reads TGCGCCAGCAGCCAAGGTACGCTCGAGCCCCAGCATTTT.

The chain links TRBV6-8 to TRBJ1-1; maybe TRBD1 (6 bases). V was cut by 6 bases and J by 4 bases, with 21 bases left in between. Germline-derived CDR1 and CDR2 are MNHGY and SAAAGT. CDR3 length: 16 residues. The CDR3 sequence: CASSHPGAGLFTEAFF. As DNA, the CDR3 is TGTGCCAGCAGCCACCCGGGGGCAGGTCTTTTCACTGAAGCTTTCTTT.